The clone carrying this T cell receptor (beta chain) occurred many times. V shed 4 bases and J shed 7 bases, with 11 bases lying between them. The germline V gene has CDR1 SGHAT and CDR2 FQNNGV. This CDR3 is 13 amino acids long. This sample was taken from a study of Graves' ophthalmopathy and Graves' hyperthyroidism. Researchers took RNA transcripts and amplified TCR beta CDR3 regions from them. The first round was an RT-PCR with HTBI primers, and the second round was a multiplex PCR. TCRdb re-called the multiplex PCR reads with MiXCR, one entry per CDR3 protein. Among 300,000 to 350,000 distinct CDR3 sequences listed, about 17% were seen once.

The chain is built from TRBV11-2 and TRBJ1-5; D gene ambiguous. This receptor was taken from an adult man with Graves' ophthalmopathy. Sequenced sample: peripheral blood. This chain's CDR3 is CASSSSLRQPQHF. The CDR3, as DNA: TGTGCCAGCAGCTCCTCTTTGCGGCAGCCCCAGCATTTT.